The clone carrying this TCR beta chain has a count of ten or more. Patients having uncontrolled infection, another autoimmune disease, pregnancy or lactation were not included. The diagnostic basis comprised clinical symptoms, serum thyroxine and TRAb, thyroid ultrasound and orbital computed tomography. The CDR3 is 12 amino acids. Germline V gene sequence: CDR1 DFQATT, CDR2 SNEGSKA (reference sequence). V lost 4 bases, J lost 2 bases, and 8 bases lay in between. Amplification targeted TCR beta CDR3 regions from RNA transcripts. HTBI primers drove first-round RT-PCR of the TCR CDR3. TCRdb reanalysed the multiplex PCR reads using MiXCR and keeps one entry per CDR3 protein. The sample has approximately 400,000 distinct CDR3 sequences, 15% to 20% seen once. The data are from a study of T cells in Graves' hyperthyroidism and ophthalmopathy.

The rearrangement uses TRBV20-1 and TRBJ2-5, with D hard to call. This clonotype originated in a woman between 18 and 30 years old with Graves' hyperthyroidism. Material for sequencing was blood. CDR3 amino acids: CSAIDGQETQYF. CDR3 coding DNA: TGCAGTGCTATTGATGGACAAGAGACCCAGTACTTC.